This T cell receptor beta chain was captured in a study of blood T cell repertoires in COVID-19. Study overall: COVID-19 samples from acute and convalescent phases originated in the United States, Italy and Spain. Sources were T cells, B-cell-depleted T cells, or PBMCs; the material itself was cDNA or gDNA.

V shed 2 bases and J shed 7 bases, with 11 bases lying between them. This CDR3 is built from 13 residues. Germline loops: CDR1 MNHEY, CDR2 SVGAGI. Per the study methods: Cell counts per sample came from amplifying reference gene primers. Sequenced by immunoSEQ multiplex PCR; TCRdb stores in-frame clones only, minus some. That table supplies the V and J calls and clone size; D and trimming were determined from the DNA. The sample includes 150,000 to 200,000 clones, 86% of them seen just once. Sequenced material: peripheral blood. The sequence came from a woman older than 75 in a cohort sampled during active or convalescent COVID-19. The gene calls are TRBV6-5 and TRBJ1-1; no definite D call. The CDR3 region has the DNA TGTGCCAGCAGTTACCCCGAGCCGGGTGAAGCTTTCTTT. The encoded protein is CASSYPEPGEAFF.